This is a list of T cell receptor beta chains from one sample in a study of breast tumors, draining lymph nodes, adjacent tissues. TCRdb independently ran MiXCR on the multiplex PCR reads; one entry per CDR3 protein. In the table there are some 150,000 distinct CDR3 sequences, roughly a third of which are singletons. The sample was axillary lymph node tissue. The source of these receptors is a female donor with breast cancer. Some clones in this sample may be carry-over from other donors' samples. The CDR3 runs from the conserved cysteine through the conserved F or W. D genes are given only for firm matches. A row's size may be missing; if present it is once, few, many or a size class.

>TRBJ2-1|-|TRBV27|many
CASSLLGERTGQFF
TGTGCCAGCAGTTTACTAGGGGAACGGACGGGGCAGTTCTTC
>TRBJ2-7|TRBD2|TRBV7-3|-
CASSASGKQYF
TGTGCCAGCAGCGCTAGCGGGAAGCAGTACTTC
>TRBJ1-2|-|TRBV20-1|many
CSATYPDEENYGYTF
TGCAGTGCTACCTACCCCGATGAGGAGAACTATGGCTACACCTTC
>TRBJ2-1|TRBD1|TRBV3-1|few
CASSQDIWGQGYNEQFF
TGTGCCAGCAGCCAAGATATTTGGGGACAGGGTTACAATGAGCAGTTCTTC
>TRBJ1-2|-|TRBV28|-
CASSSGMRGRGYTF
TGTGCCAGCAGTTCCGGAATGCGGGGCCGTGGCTACACCTTC
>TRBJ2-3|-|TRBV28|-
CASSLRRTDTQYF
TGTGCCAGCAGTTTAAGGAGGACAGATACGCAGTATTTT
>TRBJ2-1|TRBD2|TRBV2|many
CASRTRLAGEDEQFF
TGTGCCAGCAGGACGAGACTAGCGGGAGAGGATGAGCAGTTCTTC
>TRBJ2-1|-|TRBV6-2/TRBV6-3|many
CASREPGLNEQFF
TGTGCCAGCAGGGAACCGGGACTCAATGAGCAGTTCTTC
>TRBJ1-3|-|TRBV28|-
CASLEAGSSGNTIYF
TGTGCCAGCCTAGAAGCCGGATCCTCTGGAAACACCATATATTTT
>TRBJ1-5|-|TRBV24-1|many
CATSEGYSNQPQHF
TGTGCCACCAGTGAAGGGTATAGCAATCAGCCCCAGCATTTT
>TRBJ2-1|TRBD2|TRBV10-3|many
CAIGTSGGPNEQFF
TGTGCCATCGGAACTAGCGGGGGGCCTAATGAGCAGTTCTTC
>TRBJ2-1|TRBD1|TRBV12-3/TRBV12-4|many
CASSLSGTVIYNEQFF
TGTGCCAGCAGTTTAAGTGGGACAGTTATATACAATGAGCAGTTCTTC
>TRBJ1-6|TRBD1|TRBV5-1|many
CASSLGTGGYNSPLHF
TGCGCCAGCAGCTTGGGAACAGGGGGTTATAATTCACCCCTCCACTTT
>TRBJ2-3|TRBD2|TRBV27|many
CASSLSLAGDTQYF
TGTGCCAGCAGTTTATCGCTAGCGGGTGATACGCAGTATTTT
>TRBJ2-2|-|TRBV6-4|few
CASSYAGELFF
TGTGCCAGCAGTTACGCAGGGGAGCTGTTTTTT
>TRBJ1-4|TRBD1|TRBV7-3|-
CASSWTGDEKLFF
TGTGCCAGCAGCTGGACAGGGGATGAAAAACTGTTTTTT
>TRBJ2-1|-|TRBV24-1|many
CATSEGRPYNEQFF
TGTGCCACCAGTGAAGGTCGCCCCTACAATGAGCAGTTCTTC
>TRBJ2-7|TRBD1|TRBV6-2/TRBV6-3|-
CASSQPGQGVYEQYF
TGTGCCAGCAGTCAACCGGGACAGGGGGTCTACGAGCAGTACTTC
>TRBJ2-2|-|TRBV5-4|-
CASSFGVGNTGELSW
-
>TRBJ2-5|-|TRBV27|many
CASSFAVAQETQYF
TGTGCCAGCAGTTTCGCGGTCGCCCAAGAGACCCAGTACTTC
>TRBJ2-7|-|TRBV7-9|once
CASSLELTSEQYF
TGTGCCAGCAGCTTAGAGTTGACTTCCGAGCAGTACTTC
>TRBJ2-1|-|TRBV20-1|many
CSARGPETKQFF
TGCAGTGCTAGAGGGCCGGAGACTAAGCAGTTCTTC
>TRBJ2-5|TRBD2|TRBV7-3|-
CASNPSGGETQYF
TGTGCCAGCAACCCCAGCGGGGGGGAGACCCAGTACTTC